Here is one T cell receptor beta chain with its context. Its antigen is currently unknown. Doses given second, at about 4 or about 12 weeks, were pooled. The assay was immunoSEQ multiplex PCR, and TCRdb's table has in-frame clones only and misses some. The sample holds some 110,000 clones, approximately 90% seen once. This record belongs to a study of T cell responses to AZD1222 COVID-19 vaccine. Whole-study findings and limits: Seropositive status at baseline applied to only a handful of AZD1222 recipients. Along spike, vaccine-associated CD4 TCRs were found throughout, with dominance at 160-218 and 743-854.

The germline V gene has CDR1 SGHNT and CDR2 YYREEE (reference sequence). The CDR3 has 16 amino acids. Between the trimmed V and J ends, which lost 4 bases and 4 bases, there was a span of 17 bases. The sequenced sample was peripheral blood, obtained 28 days after the second AZD1222 dose. The TCR originated in an adult who received the AZD1222 COVID-19 vaccine. This chain uses TRBV5-4 with TRBJ1-4; a weak D match, TRBD1 (5 bases). CDR3 region: CASSPLPDKSNEKLFF. DNA for the CDR3: TGTGCCAGCAGCCCTCTCCCGGACAAGAGTAATGAAAAACTGTTTTTT.